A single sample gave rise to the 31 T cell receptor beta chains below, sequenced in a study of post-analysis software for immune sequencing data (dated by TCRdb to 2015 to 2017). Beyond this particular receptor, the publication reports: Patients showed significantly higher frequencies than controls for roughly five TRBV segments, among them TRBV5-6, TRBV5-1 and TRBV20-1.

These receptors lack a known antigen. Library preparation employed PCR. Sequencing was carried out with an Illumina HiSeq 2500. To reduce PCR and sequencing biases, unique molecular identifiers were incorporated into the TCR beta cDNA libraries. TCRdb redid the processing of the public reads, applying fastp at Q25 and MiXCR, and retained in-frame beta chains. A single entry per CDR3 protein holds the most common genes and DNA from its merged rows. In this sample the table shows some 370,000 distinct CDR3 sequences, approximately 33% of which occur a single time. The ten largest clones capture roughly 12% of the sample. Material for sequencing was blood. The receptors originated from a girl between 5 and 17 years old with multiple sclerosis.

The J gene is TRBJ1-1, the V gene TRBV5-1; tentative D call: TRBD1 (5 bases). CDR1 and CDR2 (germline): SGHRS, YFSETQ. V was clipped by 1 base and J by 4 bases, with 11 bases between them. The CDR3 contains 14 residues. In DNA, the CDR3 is TGCGCCAGCAGCTTGACGGCAGGGAGCACTGAAGCTTTCTTT. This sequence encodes CASSLTAGSTEAFF.

The CDR3 protein is CSASSNGGAGETQYF. DNA of the CDR3: TGCAGTGCTAGCTCTAACGGGGGCGCGGGGGAGACCCAGTACTTC. V gene TRBV20-1 combines with J gene TRBJ2-5; D tentatively fits TRBD1 or TRBD2 (6 bases each). Deletions cut 3 bases from V and 5 bases from J, with 19 bases between. Per germline, CDR1 DFQATT and CDR2 SNEGSKA (reference sequence). This CDR3 is 15 amino acids long.

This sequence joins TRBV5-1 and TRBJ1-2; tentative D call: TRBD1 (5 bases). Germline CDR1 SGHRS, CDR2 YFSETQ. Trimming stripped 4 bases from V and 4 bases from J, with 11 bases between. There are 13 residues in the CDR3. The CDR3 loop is CASSPSGSYGYTF. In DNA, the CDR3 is TGCGCCAGCAGCCCTTCAGGGAGCTATGGCTACACCTTC.

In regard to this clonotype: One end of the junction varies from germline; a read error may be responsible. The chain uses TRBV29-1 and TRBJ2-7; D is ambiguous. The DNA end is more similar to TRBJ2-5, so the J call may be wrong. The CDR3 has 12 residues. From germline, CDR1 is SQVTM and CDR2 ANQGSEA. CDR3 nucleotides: TGCAGCGTTGACGAACACCAAGGGACCCAGTACTTC. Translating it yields CSVDEHQGTQYF.

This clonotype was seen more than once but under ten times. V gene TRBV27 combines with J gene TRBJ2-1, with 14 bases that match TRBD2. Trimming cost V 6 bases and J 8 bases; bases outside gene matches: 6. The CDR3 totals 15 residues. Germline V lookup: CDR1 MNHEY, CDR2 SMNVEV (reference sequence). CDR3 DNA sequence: TGTGCCAGCAGCGTGACTAGCGGGGGGGCCTATGAGCAGTTCTTC. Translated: CASSVTSGGAYEQFF.

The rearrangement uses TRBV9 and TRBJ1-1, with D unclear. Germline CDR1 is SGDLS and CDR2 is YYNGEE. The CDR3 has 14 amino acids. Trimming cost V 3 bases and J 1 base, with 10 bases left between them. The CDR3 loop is CASSAEFPNTEAFF. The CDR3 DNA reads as TGTGCCAGCAGCGCCGAGTTTCCGAACACTGAAGCTTTCTTT.

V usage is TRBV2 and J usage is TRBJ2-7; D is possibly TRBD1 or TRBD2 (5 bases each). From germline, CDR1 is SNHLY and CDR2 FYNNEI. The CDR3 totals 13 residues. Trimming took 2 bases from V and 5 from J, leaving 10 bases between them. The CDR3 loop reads CASSEQGVDEQYF. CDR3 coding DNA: TGTGCCAGCAGTGAACAGGGAGTGGACGAGCAGTACTTC.

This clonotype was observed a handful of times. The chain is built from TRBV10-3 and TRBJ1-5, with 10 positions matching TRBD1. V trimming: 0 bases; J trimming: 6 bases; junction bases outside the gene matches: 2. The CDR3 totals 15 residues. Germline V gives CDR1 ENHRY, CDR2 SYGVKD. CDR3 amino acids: CAISESTGGVQPQHF. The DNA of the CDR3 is TGTGCCATCAGTGAGTCGACAGGGGGCGTTCAGCCCCAGCATTTT.

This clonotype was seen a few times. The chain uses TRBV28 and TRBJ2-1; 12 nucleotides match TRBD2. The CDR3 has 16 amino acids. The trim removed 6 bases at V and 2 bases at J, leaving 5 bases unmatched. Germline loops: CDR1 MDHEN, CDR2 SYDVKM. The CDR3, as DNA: TGTGCCAGCAGGATACTAGCGGGGGGTCCCTACAATGAGCAGTTCTTC. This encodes CASRILAGGPYNEQFF.

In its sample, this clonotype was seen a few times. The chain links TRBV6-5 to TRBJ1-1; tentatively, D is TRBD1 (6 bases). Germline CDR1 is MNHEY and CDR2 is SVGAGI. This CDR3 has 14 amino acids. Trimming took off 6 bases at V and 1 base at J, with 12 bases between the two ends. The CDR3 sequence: CASSDRRENTEAFF. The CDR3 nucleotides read TGTGCCAGCAGCGACAGGCGGGAGAACACTGAAGCTTTCTTT.

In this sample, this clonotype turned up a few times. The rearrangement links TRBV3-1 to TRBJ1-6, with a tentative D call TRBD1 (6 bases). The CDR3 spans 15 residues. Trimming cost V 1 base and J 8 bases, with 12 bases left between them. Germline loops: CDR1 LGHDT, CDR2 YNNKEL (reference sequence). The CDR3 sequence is CASSQGPGDDSPLHF. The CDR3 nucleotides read TGTGCCAGCAGCCAAGGTCCAGGGGACGATTCACCCCTCCACTTT.

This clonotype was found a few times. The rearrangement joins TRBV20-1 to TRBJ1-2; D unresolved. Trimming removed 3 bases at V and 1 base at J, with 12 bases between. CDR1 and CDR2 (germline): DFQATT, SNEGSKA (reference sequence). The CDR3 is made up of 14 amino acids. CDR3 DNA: TGCAGTGCTAGCGCCCTGACATATAACTATGGCTACACCTTC. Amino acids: CSASALTYNYGYTF.

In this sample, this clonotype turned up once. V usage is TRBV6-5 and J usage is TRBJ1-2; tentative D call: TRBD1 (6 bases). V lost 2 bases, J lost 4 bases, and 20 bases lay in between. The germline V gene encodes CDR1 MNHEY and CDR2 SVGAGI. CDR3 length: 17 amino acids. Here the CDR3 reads CASSYRGWEQGSYGYTF. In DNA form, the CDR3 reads TGTGCCAGCAGTTACAGGGGGTGGGAGCAGGGGTCCTATGGCTACACCTTC.

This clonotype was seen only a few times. This chain's CDR3 is CASSYSGQPLTDTQYF. The CDR3 region has the DNA TGTGCCAGCAGTTACTCGGGCCAGCCCCTCACAGATACGCAGTATTTT. V usage is TRBV6-5 and J usage is TRBJ2-3, with unresolved D. Trimming removed 0 bases at V and 2 bases at J, with 12 bases between. The CDR3 sequence is 16 residues long. Germline-derived CDR1 and CDR2 are MNHEY and SVGAGI.

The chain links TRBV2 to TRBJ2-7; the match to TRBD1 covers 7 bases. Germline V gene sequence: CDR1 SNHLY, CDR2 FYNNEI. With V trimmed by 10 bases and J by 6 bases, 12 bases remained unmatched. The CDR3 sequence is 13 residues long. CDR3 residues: CATGTQGGGEQYF. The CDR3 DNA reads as TGTGCCACCGGCACTCAAGGGGGCGGCGAGCAGTACTTC.

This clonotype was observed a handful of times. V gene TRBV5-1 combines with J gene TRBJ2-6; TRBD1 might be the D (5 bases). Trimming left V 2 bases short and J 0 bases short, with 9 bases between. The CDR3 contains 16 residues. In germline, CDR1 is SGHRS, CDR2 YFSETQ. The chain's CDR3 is CASSFGASSGANVLTF. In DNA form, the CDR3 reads TGCGCCAGCAGCTTTGGGGCTTCCTCTGGGGCCAACGTCCTGACTTTC.

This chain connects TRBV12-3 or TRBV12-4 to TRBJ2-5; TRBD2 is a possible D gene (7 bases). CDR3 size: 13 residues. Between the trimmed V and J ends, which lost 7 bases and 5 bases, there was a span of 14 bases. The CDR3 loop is CASTFRGAETQYF. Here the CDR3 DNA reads TGTGCCAGCACTTTCCGGGGGGCGGAGACCCAGTACTTC.

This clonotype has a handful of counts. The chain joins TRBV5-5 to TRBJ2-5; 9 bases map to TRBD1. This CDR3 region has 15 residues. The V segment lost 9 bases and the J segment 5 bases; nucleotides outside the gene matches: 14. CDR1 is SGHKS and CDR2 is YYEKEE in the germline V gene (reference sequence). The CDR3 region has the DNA TGTGCCACGGCGACGGGACAGGGAGGCGTGGAGACCCAGTACTTC. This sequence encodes CATATGQGGVETQYF. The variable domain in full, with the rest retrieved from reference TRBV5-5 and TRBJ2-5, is DAGVTQSPTHLIKTRGQQVTLRCSPISGHKSVSWYQQVLGQGPQFIFQYYEKEERGRGNFPDRFSARQFPNYSSELNVNALLLGDSALYLCATATGQGGVETQYFGPGTRLLVL.

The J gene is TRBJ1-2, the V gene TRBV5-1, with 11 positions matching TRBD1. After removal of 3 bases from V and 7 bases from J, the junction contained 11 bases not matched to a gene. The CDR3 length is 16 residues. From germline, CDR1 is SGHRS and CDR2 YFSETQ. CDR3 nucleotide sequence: TGCGCCAGCAGCTCTGGAGGACAGGGGGCAACGGTTGGCTACACCTTC. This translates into CASSSGGQGATVGYTF.

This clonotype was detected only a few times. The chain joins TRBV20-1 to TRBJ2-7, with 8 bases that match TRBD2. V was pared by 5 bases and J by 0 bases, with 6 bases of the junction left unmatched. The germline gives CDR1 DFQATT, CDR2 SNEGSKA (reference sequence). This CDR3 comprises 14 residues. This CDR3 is CSALRGTSSYEQYF. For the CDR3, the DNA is TGCAGTGCTCTAAGGGGGACTAGCTCCTACGAGCAGTACTTC.

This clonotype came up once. This CDR3 reads CASRRTGLSGANVLTF. CDR3 DNA: TGTGCCAGCAGGCGAACAGGGCTCTCTGGGGCCAACGTCCTGACTTTC. The chain uses TRBV6-5 and TRBJ2-6, with D perhaps matching TRBD1 (6 bases). CDR3 length: 16 amino acids. Trimming removed 6 bases from V and 0 bases from J, with 12 bases in between. CDR1 is MNHEY, CDR2 SVGAGI, per germline.

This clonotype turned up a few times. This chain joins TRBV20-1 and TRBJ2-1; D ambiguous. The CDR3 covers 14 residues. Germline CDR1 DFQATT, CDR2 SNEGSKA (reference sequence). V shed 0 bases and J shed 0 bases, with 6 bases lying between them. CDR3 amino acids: CSARERSSYNEQFF. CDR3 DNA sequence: TGCAGTGCTAGAGAGAGAAGCTCCTACAATGAGCAGTTCTTC.

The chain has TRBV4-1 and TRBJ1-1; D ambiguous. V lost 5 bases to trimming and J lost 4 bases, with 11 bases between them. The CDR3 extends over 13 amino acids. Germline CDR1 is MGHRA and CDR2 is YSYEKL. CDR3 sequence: CASSVREVTEAFF. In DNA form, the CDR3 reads TGCGCCAGCAGCGTGAGGGAGGTCACTGAAGCTTTCTTT.

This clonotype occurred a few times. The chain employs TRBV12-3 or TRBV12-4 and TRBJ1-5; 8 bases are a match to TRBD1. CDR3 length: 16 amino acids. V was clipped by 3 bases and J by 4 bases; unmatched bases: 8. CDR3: CASSFHQGARNQPQHF. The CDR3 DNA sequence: TGTGCCAGCAGTTTCCATCAGGGGGCTAGGAATCAGCCCCAGCATTTT.

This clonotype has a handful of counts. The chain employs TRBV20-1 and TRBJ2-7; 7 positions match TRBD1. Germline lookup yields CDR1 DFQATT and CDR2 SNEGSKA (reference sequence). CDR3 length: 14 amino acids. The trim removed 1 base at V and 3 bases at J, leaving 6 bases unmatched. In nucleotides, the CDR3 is TGCAGTGCTAGAGGGGGACAGCCTGACTACGAGCAGTACTTC. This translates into CSARGGQPDYEQYF.

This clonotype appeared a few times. The CDR3 protein is CASSPDGGPYEQYF. For the CDR3, the DNA is TGTGCCAGCAGCCCTGATGGGGGGCCCTACGAGCAGTACTTC. The V call is TRBV11-2, the J call TRBJ2-7; tentatively, D is TRBD1 or TRBD2 (6 bases each). CDR1 and CDR2 from the germline V gene are SGHAT and FQNNGV. This CDR3 is 14 amino acids long. V was shortened by 5 bases and J by 2 bases, with 13 bases between the two germline ends.

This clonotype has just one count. CDR3 nucleotides: TGTGCCAGCAGCTTTTTACCCGAAAAACCCTCTGGCTACACCTTC. Its translation: CASSFLPEKPSGYTF. The chain recombines TRBV11-2 with TRBJ1-2, with D unclear. The CDR3 sequence is 15 residues long. From germline, CDR1 is SGHAT and CDR2 FQNNGV. V lost 3 bases, J lost 7 bases, and 18 bases lay in between.

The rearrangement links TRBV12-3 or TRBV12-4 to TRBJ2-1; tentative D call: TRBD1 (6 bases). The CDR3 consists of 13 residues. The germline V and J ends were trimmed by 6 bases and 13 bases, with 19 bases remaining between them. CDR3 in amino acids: CASSSLGASEQFF. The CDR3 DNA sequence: TGTGCCAGCAGCTCTCTGGGGGCTAGTGAACAGTTCTTC.

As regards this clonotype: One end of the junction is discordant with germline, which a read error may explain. DNA for the CDR3: TGTGCTAGCAGCCCCCAAGGGTTCCGGGTTAATCAGCCCCAGCATTTT. This gives the protein CASSPQGFRVNQPQHF. The rearrangement links TRBV7-7 to TRBJ1-5; D is uncertain. The CDR3 sequence is 16 residues long. CDR1 is SSHAT and CDR2 is FNYEAQ in the germline V gene (reference sequence).

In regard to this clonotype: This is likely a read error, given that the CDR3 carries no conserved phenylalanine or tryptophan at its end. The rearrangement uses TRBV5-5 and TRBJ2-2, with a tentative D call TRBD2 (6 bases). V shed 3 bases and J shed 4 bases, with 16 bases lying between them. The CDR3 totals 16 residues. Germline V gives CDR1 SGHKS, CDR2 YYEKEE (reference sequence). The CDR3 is CASSWIGGESTGELFS. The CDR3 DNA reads TGTGCCAGCAGCTGGATCGGCGGGGAAAGCACCGGGGAGCTGTTTTCT.

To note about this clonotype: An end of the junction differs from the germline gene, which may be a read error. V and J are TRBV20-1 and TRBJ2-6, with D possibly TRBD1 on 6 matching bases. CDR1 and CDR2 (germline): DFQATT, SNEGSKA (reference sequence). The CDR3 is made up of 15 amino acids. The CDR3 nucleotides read TGCAGTGCTCCCACCCCAGGGGCCGGGGCCGACGTCCTGACTTTC. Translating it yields CSAPTPGAGADVLTF.